This TCR beta chain was recovered during a study of Ad26.COV2.S vaccination and SARS-CoV-2 variants. Treatment noted: some 19 received Ad26.COV2.S at low or high dose, single or two shots; about 5 received placebo; per-sample allocation not given. Sampling was performed 63 days after the first vaccine or placebo injection. Germline CDR1 is SNHLY and CDR2 is FYNNEI. The length of the CDR3 is 14 residues. With 1 base removed from V and 5 bases from J, the gap between germline ends came to 10 bases. Libraries were prepared by immunoSEQ multiplex PCR; TCRdb keeps only in-frame clonotypes and omits some of them. The sample lists 410,000 or so clones, around 90% seen once, with more than 10% in the top ten.

This specimen consisted of peripheral blood, obtained in a trial of Ad26.COV2.S vaccine versus placebo. This receptor was obtained from a person aged 18-60 years who received the Ad26.COV2.S COVID-19 vaccine or a placebo. The chain combines TRBV2 with TRBJ2-3; D gene unclear. CDR3 DNA: TGTGCCAGCAGTGAAGGGCCTCTCCTAGATACGCAGTATTTT. Translation: CASSEGPLLDTQYF. Combining the CDR3 with reference TRBV2 and TRBJ2-3 gives the whole variable domain EPEVTQTPSHQVTQMGQEVILRCVPISNHLYFYWYRQILGQKVEFLVSFYNNEISEKSEIFDDQFSVERPDGSNFTLKIRSTKLEDSAMYFCASSEGPLLDTQYFGPGTRLTVL.